A selection of T cell receptor beta chains follows, all from one sample in a study of blood T cell repertoires in COVID-19. Sequencing was performed with immunoSEQ multiplex PCR; in TCRdb, only in-frame clones are kept and a portion is missing. Of 60,000 or so clones in the sample, over 75% are singletons; the top ten hold 15%. The sample comprised peripheral blood. The receptors derive from an older man with acute or convalescent COVID-19. The CDR3 runs from the conserved cysteine through the conserved F or W. A D gene is named only where the DNA matches it firmly. Where a row states a size, it is once, few, many or the class of an expanded clone; other rows omit it.

J: TRBJ1-5
V: TRBV6-5
size: .
D: .
CDR3: CASAGVVSNQPQHF
DNA: TGTGCCAGCGCAGGGGTTGTTAGCAATCAGCCCCAGCATTTT

J: TRBJ1-5
V: TRBV10-2
size: .
D: .
CDR3: CASKQGRDQPQHF
DNA: TGCGCCAGCAAACAGGGCCGGGATCAGCCCCAGCATTTT

J: TRBJ2-3
V: TRBV12-5
size: .
D: .
CDR3: CASGSGDTQYF
DNA: TGTGCTAGTGGTTCAGGGGATACGCAGTATTTT

J: TRBJ1-2
V: TRBV6-5
size: .
D: TRBD1
CDR3: CASSPSGQGQGGYTF
DNA: TGTGCCAGCAGTCCCTCCGGACAGGGACAAGGTGGCTACACCTTC

J: TRBJ2-7
V: TRBV5-1
size: .
D: .
CDR3: CASSLVGGSYEQYF
DNA: TGCGCCAGCAGCTTGGTTGGAGGGAGCTACGAGCAGTACTTC

J: TRBJ1-2
V: TRBV6-2/TRBV6-3
size: .
D: .
CDR3: CASSWFGRGLYGYTF
DNA: TGTGCCAGCAGTTGGTTCGGCAGGGGTTTGTATGGCTACACCTTC

J: TRBJ1-3
V: TRBV2
size: .
D: .
CDR3: CASGAHTGSLTGNTIYF
DNA: TGTGCCAGCGGTGCGCACACAGGGTCGCTTACTGGAAACACCATATATTTT

J: TRBJ1-1
V: TRBV19
size: .
D: TRBD1
CDR3: CASSTRDSYEAFF
DNA: TGTGCCAGTAGTACACGGGACAGCTATGAAGCTTTCTTT

J: TRBJ1-4
V: TRBV2
size: .
D: .
CDR3: CASSRQSTNEKLFF
DNA: TGTGCCAGCAGTAGACAGTCAACTAATGAAAAACTGTTTTTT

J: TRBJ2-5
V: TRBV5-4
size: .
D: TRBD2
CDR3: CASSFGRTSMETQYF
DNA: TGTGCCAGCAGCTTTGGGAGGACTAGCATGGAGACCCAGTACTTC

J: TRBJ1-2
V: TRBV7-8
size: few
D: .
CDR3: CASSFSSGLTGYTF
DNA: TGTGCCAGCAGCTTTTCTTCAGGGTTAACTGGCTACACCTTC

J: TRBJ1-2
V: TRBV7-9
size: few
D: .
CDR3: CASSLENTDGYTF
DNA: TGTGCCAGCAGCTTGGAAAACACAGATGGCTACACCTTC

J: TRBJ2-5
V: TRBV4-1
size: .
D: TRBD2
CDR3: CASSQGQLAGGLQETQYF
DNA: TGCGCCAGCAGCCAAGGACAGCTAGCGGGGGGGCTACAAGAGACCCAGTACTTC

J: TRBJ2-3
V: TRBV4-2
size: once
D: .
CDR3: CASSQFAGTSTDTQYF
DNA: TGTGCCAGCAGCCAATTCGCGGGGACTAGCACAGATACGCAGTATTTT

J: TRBJ2-7
V: TRBV6-5
size: .
D: .
CDR3: CASSYERLGPPYEQYF
DNA: TGTGCCAGCAGTTATGAAAGGTTGGGGCCCCCCTACGAGCAGTACTTC

J: TRBJ2-5
V: TRBV19
size: .
D: .
CDR3: CASSTLGETQYF
DNA: TGTGCCAGTAGTACCCTCGGGGAGACCCAGTACTTC

J: TRBJ2-6
V: TRBV11-2
size: once
D: .
CDR3: CASNPGASGANVLTF
DNA: TGTGCCAGCAACCCAGGGGCCTCTGGGGCCAACGTCCTGACTTTC

J: TRBJ1-5
V: TRBV27
size: .
D: TRBD1
CDR3: CASKITGGHQPQHF
DNA: TGTGCCAGCAAAATAACAGGGGGGCATCAGCCCCAGCATTTT

J: TRBJ2-1
V: TRBV5-4
size: .
D: TRBD2
CDR3: CASSSGPGTSGGIYEQFF
DNA: TGTGCCAGCAGCTCGGGTCCGGGGACTAGCGGGGGGATCTATGAGCAGTTCTTC

J: TRBJ1-2
V: TRBV10-3
size: .
D: .
CDR3: CAISESPEYYGYTF
DNA: TGTGCCATCAGTGAGTCTCCAGAATACTATGGCTACACCTTC

J: TRBJ2-3
V: TRBV6-5
size: .
D: TRBD1
CDR3: CAGRQGGTDTQYF
DNA: TGTGCCGGAAGACAGGGTGGCACAGATACGCAGTATTTT

J: TRBJ1-1
V: TRBV10-3
size: .
D: TRBD1
CDR3: CAISEQGTGEAFF
DNA: TGTGCCATCAGTGAACAGGGGACAGGGGAAGCTTTCTTT

J: TRBJ1-3
V: TRBV4-1
size: few
D: TRBD1
CDR3: CASSQALTGALYSGNTIYF
DNA: TGCGCCAGCAGCCAAGCGCTGACAGGGGCCCTTTACTCTGGAAACACCATATATTTT

J: TRBJ2-5
V: TRBV10-2
size: .
D: TRBD1
CDR3: CASSDPGQPIQETQYF
DNA: TGCGCCAGCAGTGATCCGGGACAGCCGATCCAAGAGACCCAGTACTTC